Below are 25 T cell receptor beta chains sequenced from a single sample in a study of blood T cell repertoires in COVID-19 (dated by TCRdb to the early 2020s). Libraries were made using the immunoSEQ multiplex PCR assay. Entries here come from immuneACCESS through TCRdb and include only in-frame sequences with V and J called. Some clones fail to appear in such tables; in the studies checked, an unresolved V gene covers under half of the shortfall, and the cause of the remainder is unknown. In all, the sample holds about 76,000 clones, and roughly 85% of those were seen once. The ten biggest clones cover roughly 9.8% of the sample. The sequenced sample consisted of peripheral blood. These receptors were collected from a man aged 55 to 70 with COVID-19, enrolled during active disease.

The chain combines TRBV19 with TRBJ2-5; tentative D call: TRBD2 (6 bases). Germline CDR1 reads LNHDA; CDR2 reads SQIVND (reference sequence). The CDR3 extends over 13 amino acids. Trimming removed 4 bases from V and 5 bases from J, with 11 bases in between. The CDR3 coding sequence is TGTGCCAGTAGTACCTCGGGAGAGGAGACCCAGTACTTC. Amino acids: CASSTSGEETQYF.

This clone was picked up one time. This chain connects TRBV5-1 to TRBJ2-7; D remains ambiguous. V was shortened by 1 base and J by 3 bases, with 2 bases between the two germline ends. The CDR3 covers 11 residues. The V gene's germline CDR1 is SGHRS and CDR2 YFSETQ. CDR3 residues: CASSLYYEQYF. The CDR3 bases are TGCGCCAGCAGCTTGTACTACGAGCAGTACTTC.

The chain employs TRBV10-3 and TRBJ1-3; 7 nucleotides align to TRBD1. Germline V gene data show CDR1 as ENHRY and CDR2 as SYGVKD. The CDR3 contains 17 residues. J gave up 0 bases and V 1 base, and 6 bases lay outside the gene matches. This CDR3 is CAISEWETGYSGNTIYF. The CDR3 DNA follows: TGTGCCATCAGTGAGTGGGAGACAGGGTACTCTGGAAACACCATATATTTT.

The rearrangement links TRBV6-5 to TRBJ2-4; tentative D call: TRBD1 (5 bases). Trimming cost V 6 bases and J 5 bases, with 11 bases left between them. CDR3 length equals 13 residues. Germline lookup yields CDR1 MNHEY and CDR2 SVGAGI. CDR3 DNA: TGTGCCAGCAGCTCAGGGCAGGAAAACATTCAGTACTTC. Translated: CASSSGQENIQYF.

V usage is TRBV6-2 or TRBV6-3 and J usage is TRBJ1-1; no clear D. Looked up from germline, CDR1 is MNHEY and CDR2 is SVGEGT. Trimming cost V 3 bases and J 6 bases, with 20 bases left between them. The CDR3 length is 16 residues. CDR3 sequence: CASSYLSAGTLSEAFF. The DNA for the CDR3 is TGTGCCAGCAGTTATCTATCGGCAGGAACTCTATCTGAAGCTTTCTTT.

V and J are TRBV28 and TRBJ1-2; 8 nucleotides agree with TRBD1. This CDR3 is built from 15 residues. Germline CDR1 reads MDHEN; CDR2 reads SYDVKM. Unmatched junction bases numbered 7, after V lost 6 bases and J lost 1 base. Here the CDR3 reads CASRFEDRDNYGYTF. CDR3 DNA: TGTGCCAGCAGATTCGAGGACAGGGATAACTATGGCTACACCTTC.

The count of this clone is one. The V call is TRBV2, the J call TRBJ2-1; perhaps TRBD2 as D (5 bases). This CDR3 comprises 14 residues. The V end lost 5 bases, the J end lost 5 bases, and 13 bases lay between the germline ends. Germline V gene data show CDR1 as SNHLY and CDR2 as FYNNEI. The CDR3 here is CASSSGYVNNEQFF. In DNA form, the CDR3 reads TGTGCCAGCAGTAGCGGATACGTTAACAATGAGCAGTTCTTC.

The chain is built from TRBV6-5 and TRBJ2-1; perhaps TRBD2 as D (6 bases). Germline CDR1 and CDR2: MNHEY and SVGAGI. The CDR3 is 13 residues long. V was cut by 6 bases and J by 3 bases, with 9 bases left in between. CDR3 residues: CASRGLDYNEQFF. The DNA of the CDR3 is TGTGCCAGCAGGGGACTGGACTACAATGAGCAGTTCTTC.

This chain links TRBV3-1 (or the pseudogene TRBV3-2) with TRBJ2-7; TRBD2 matches 10 bases. Per germline, CDR1 LGHDT and CDR2 YNNKEL (reference sequence). V trimming: 5 bases; J trimming: 4 bases; junction bases outside the gene matches: 14. CDR3 size: 17 residues. In nucleotides, the CDR3 is TGTGCCAGCAGCACACGACGTTTCCTAGCGGGAGAATACGAGCAGTACTTC. It encodes CASSTRRFLAGEYEQYF.

This sequence joins TRBV5-5 and TRBJ1-5; D possibly corresponds to TRBD1 (5 bases). V lost 0 bases and J 3 bases, leaving 7 bases between the germline ends. This CDR3 has 14 residues. Germline CDR1 and CDR2: SGHKS and YYEKEE (reference sequence). The CDR3 DNA is TGTGCCAGCAGCTTGGGACAGTACAATCAGCCCCAGCATTTT. Translating gives CASSLGQYNQPQHF.

The chain links TRBV3-1 (or the pseudogene TRBV3-2) to TRBJ2-2, with 11 bases lining up with TRBD1. CDR3 size: 15 residues. V lost 8 bases to trimming and J lost 7 bases; unmatched junction nucleotides: 9. In germline, CDR1 is LGHDT, CDR2 YNNKEL (reference sequence). CDR3 sequence reads: CASEPGQGVIGELFF. The CDR3 DNA is TGTGCCAGCGAACCGGGACAGGGGGTTATCGGGGAGCTGTTTTTT.

The gene calls are TRBV11-2 and TRBJ1-6; the D gene is possibly TRBD1 (5 bases). Trimming took 8 bases from V and 5 from J, leaving 19 bases between them. The CDR3 is 16 amino acids. Per the germline V gene, CDR1 is SGHAT and CDR2 is FQNNGV. The chain's CDR3 is CASVDLKGKNNSPLHF. CDR3 DNA sequence: TGTGCCAGCGTTGACCTTAAGGGGAAGAATAATTCACCCCTCCACTTT.

The sample holds one count of this clone. The chain is built from TRBV28 and TRBJ2-1, with 13 bases aligning to TRBD2. The germline V gene has CDR1 MDHEN and CDR2 SYDVKM. This CDR3 is 16 amino acids long. Losses at the gene ends were 6 bases for V and 9 bases for J; bases not matched to a gene: 11. The CDR3, as DNA: TGTGCCAGCAGCACAAAACTAGCGGGGGGGCAGGGTGAGCAGTTCTTC. It translates to CASSTKLAGGQGEQFF.

The J gene is TRBJ1-5, the V gene TRBV27; the match to TRBD1 covers 9 bases. The CDR3 runs to 16 residues. Germline CDR1 reads MNHEY; CDR2 reads SMNVEV (reference sequence). The J segment lost 4 bases and the V segment lost 6 bases, leaving 10 bases of the junction unmatched. In DNA, the CDR3 is TGTGCCAGCAGACCTAACCTGGGACAGGGAAATCAGCCCCAGCATTTT. As protein: CASRPNLGQGNQPQHF.

This clone was counted a single time. The J gene is TRBJ1-6, the V gene TRBV2, with 8 bases lining up with TRBD1. The CDR3 is 15 residues long. Germline CDR1 is SNHLY and CDR2 is FYNNEI. J was trimmed by 7 bases and V by 7 bases; bases with no gene match: 9. CDR3 sequence: CASIPSDRENSPLHF. The CDR3 nucleotides read TGTGCCAGCATTCCCTCGGACAGGGAGAATTCACCCCTCCACTTT.

CDR3 coding DNA: TGTGCCATCAGTGAGTCGACGGGGACAAGCCTCGGAGAGCAGTTCTTC. It specifies CAISESTGTSLGEQFF. This chain uses TRBV10-3 with TRBJ2-1; possibly TRBD1 for D (6 bases). The ends were cut back, 0 bases at V and 10 bases at J, with 19 bases in the middle. Germline CDR1 ENHRY, CDR2 SYGVKD. This CDR3 region has 16 residues.

This chain joins TRBV10-3 and TRBJ2-3; D is possibly TRBD2 (6 bases). V lost 10 bases and J 2 bases, leaving 19 bases between the germline ends. Germline V gene lookup returns CDR1 ENHRY and CDR2 SYGVKD. The CDR3 extends over 15 amino acids. CDR3 loop: CASEDPGRNTDTQYF. CDR3 sequence (DNA): TGTGCCAGCGAGGACCCAGGGAGGAACACAGATACGCAGTATTTT.

This clone has only one observation. The gene calls are TRBV18 and TRBJ2-1; TRBD2 might be the D (5 bases). V was pared by 2 bases and J by 7 bases, with 15 bases between. This CDR3 region has 15 residues. Germline lookup yields CDR1 KGHSH and CDR2 LQKENI. The chain's CDR3 is CASSPSGIKGNEQFF. For the CDR3, the DNA is TGTGCCAGCTCACCATCGGGGATAAAGGGTAATGAGCAGTTCTTC.

This clone appeared a single time. This chain uses TRBV19 with TRBJ2-7, with TRBD1 matching over 7 bases. V shed 6 bases, J shed 3 bases, and the junction held 14 bases outside the gene matches. Germline values: CDR1 LNHDA, CDR2 SQIVND (reference sequence). CDR3 length: 16 amino acids. The CDR3, as DNA: TGTGCCAGTAGCAAAGCCGGGACAGCTTTTATCTACGAGCAGTACTTC. Amino acid sequence: CASSKAGTAFIYEQYF.

The V gene is TRBV11-2, the J gene TRBJ1-2; no firm D call. This CDR3 comprises 13 residues. The germline V gene has CDR1 SGHAT and CDR2 FQNNGV. Trimming left V 2 bases short and J 3 bases short, with 7 bases between. CDR3 in DNA: TGTGCCAGCAGCTTAATCTCGGACTATGGCTACACCTTC. It specifies CASSLISDYGYTF.

This clone was counted a few times. The J gene is TRBJ1-2, the V gene TRBV21-1; the table's D call of TRBD1 was not tested on the DNA. TRBV21-1 is a known pseudogene. The CDR3 length is 15 residues. The CDR3 nucleotides read TGTGCCAGCAGGAGACAGACTACAGGGTTGGATGGCTACACCTTC. Translated, it gives CASRRQTTGLDGYTF.

The chain uses TRBV9 and TRBJ2-7, with a tentative D call TRBD1 (5 bases). The CDR3 contains 15 residues. V was shortened by 0 bases and J by 0 bases, with 10 bases between the two germline ends. Germline CDR1 reads SGDLS; CDR2 reads YYNGEE. CDR3 residues: CASSVAAGNSYEQYF. The DNA of the CDR3 is TGTGCCAGCAGCGTAGCGGCAGGGAACTCCTACGAGCAGTACTTC.

The chain couples TRBV5-6 to TRBJ2-1; D remains ambiguous. Trimming pared 4 bases from V and 1 base from J, leaving 6 bases between. The germline V gene has CDR1 SGHDT and CDR2 YYEEEE. This CDR3 is 13 amino acids long. CDR3 amino acids: CASSLGSYNEQFF. The CDR3 bases are TGTGCCAGCAGCCTCGGGTCCTACAATGAGCAGTTCTTC.

This clone was seen only once. The J gene is TRBJ2-3, the V gene TRBV28; no clear D. Germline V CDR1 and CDR2: MDHEN, SYDVKM. The V end lost 2 bases, the J end lost 8 bases, and 17 bases lay between the germline ends. The CDR3 has 15 residues. The CDR3: CASSLGPPRRGTQYF. For the CDR3, the DNA is TGTGCCAGCAGTTTAGGCCCCCCCCGAAGAGGTACGCAGTATTTT.

This CDR3 is CASSLGWEGTTNEKLFF. Here the CDR3 DNA reads TGTGCCAGCAGCTTAGGCTGGGAGGGGACAACTAATGAAAAACTGTTTTTT. V is TRBV7-9 and J is TRBJ1-4; a weak D match, TRBD1 (5 bases). With 1 base removed from V and 0 bases from J, the gap between germline ends came to 12 bases. CDR3 length: 17 residues. CDR1 and CDR2 (germline): SEHNR, FQNEAQ (reference sequence).